This TCR beta chain was recovered during a study of cytomegalovirus exposure and HLA in healthy donors. Whole-study context: The 110 or so validation repertoires used a platform that matched the one used for the roughly 700 first-cohort repertoires, as a later analysis reported. Study results and limitations: Subsequent analysis of the roughly 120 validation repertoires found a tendency for first-cohort TCR clusters to co-occur.

With respect to this clone: Its antigen remains unknown.

Germline values: CDR1 DFQATT, CDR2 SNEGSKA (reference sequence). Germline trimming cut 5 bases from V and 7 bases from J; bases unmatched to any gene: 0. The CDR3 extends over 11 amino acids. The protocol was immunoSEQ multiplex PCR, while the TCRdb copy is restricted to in-frame clones and leaves out a portion. The table has roughly 150,000 clones, around nine tenths seen once; the top ten hold approximately 10%. The TCR sequence derives from a woman in her late teens or twenties in good health and CMV-seropositive. The chain carries TRBV20-1 and TRBJ1-3; 9 positions match TRBD1. Material: PBMCs. The CDR3: CSAGQGNTIYF. The CDR3 nucleotides read TGCAGTGCTGGACAGGGGAACACCATATATTTT.